By frequency in the sample, the clone carrying this T cell receptor (beta chain) is medium-sized. Its specificity is unknown. V lost 4 bases to trimming and J lost 5 bases, with 18 bases between them. There are 16 residues in the CDR3. From germline, CDR1 is MNHNS and CDR2 SASEGT. The data derive from a study of a mutant IDH1 vaccine in newly diagnosed glioma. Looking at the study overall: Vaccinations, eight in total, occurred in weeks 1, 3, 5, 7, 11, 15, 19, 23. Patients got their first vaccination 4-6 weeks after radiotherapy alone, or with temozolomide cycles.

Time point given: week 11, during vaccination. The study gave 300 ug of mutant IDH1 20-mer peptide per vaccine dose, with topical imiquimod. TCRdb's table, derived via immunoSEQ multiplex PCR, lists solely in-frame clones and lacks some. The repertoire has some 33,000 clones, around 80% of them found once; the top ten carry around 26%. This clonotype was sampled from a man under 40 with glioma. The sample consisted of PBMCs, taken from a glioma patient whose treatment included an IDH1 peptide vaccine. The chain links TRBV6-1 to TRBJ1-5; perhaps TRBD1 as D (5 bases). The DNA for the CDR3 is TGTGCCAGCAGTGCGGCTTCGACAGATTCGTATCAGCCCCAGCATTTT. It translates to CASSAASTDSYQPQHF.